This T cell receptor (beta chain) was recovered during a study of blood T cells in healthy people across ages. Findings and caveats of the study: The diversity estimates, figures obtained from one million T cells, were considered underestimates. Samples with more naive T cells showed higher observed beta diversity.

Primed by a sample-barcoded 5' primer and a J-beta primer mix, a second PCR proceeded for about 6 to 11 cycles. One entry per CDR3 protein results from TCRdb running MiXCR on the 5' RACE reads. The sample lists 1,500,000 or so distinct CDR3 sequences; about 45% were seen once. Of note for this clonotype: What it binds is not known. Relative to the germline gene, one junction end is altered; a read error may explain this.

Germline V gene data show CDR1 as LGHNA and CDR2 as YSLEER. This CDR3 is 15 amino acids long. The genes are TRBV4-3 and TRBJ2-1; 10 bases are a match to TRBD2. The specimen sequenced was blood. The sequence came from a woman between 18 and 29 years old in good health. The CDR3 is CASSQVASGSNEQFF. The CDR3 nucleotides read TGTGCCAGCAGCCAAGTAGCTAGCGGGAGTAATGAGCAGTTCTTC.